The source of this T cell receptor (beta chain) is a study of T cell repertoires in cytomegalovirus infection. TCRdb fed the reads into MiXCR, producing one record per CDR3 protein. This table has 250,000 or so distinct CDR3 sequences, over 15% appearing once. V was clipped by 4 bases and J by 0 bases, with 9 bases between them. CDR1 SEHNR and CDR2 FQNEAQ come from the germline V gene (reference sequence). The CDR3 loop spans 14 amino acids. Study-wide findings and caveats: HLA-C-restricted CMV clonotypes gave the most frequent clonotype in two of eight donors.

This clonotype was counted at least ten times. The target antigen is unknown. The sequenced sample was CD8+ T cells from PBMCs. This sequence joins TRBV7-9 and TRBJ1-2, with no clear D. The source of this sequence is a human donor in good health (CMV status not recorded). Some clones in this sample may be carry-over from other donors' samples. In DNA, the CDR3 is TGTGCCAGCAGCTCCCCCGCAGCTAACTATGGCTACACCTTC. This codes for CASSSPAANYGYTF. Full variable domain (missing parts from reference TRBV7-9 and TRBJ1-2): DTGVSQNPRHKITKRGQNVTFRCDPISEHNRLYWYRQTLGQGPEFLTYFQNEAQLEKSRLLSDRFSAERPKGSFSTLEIQRTEQGDSAMYLCASSSPAANYGYTFGSGTRLTVV.